This is a list of T cell receptor beta chains from one sample in a study of immune characterization of retroperitoneal liposarcoma. TCRdb recomputed calls from the PCR reads with MiXCR, one row per CDR3 protein. The sample consists of around 8,000 distinct CDR3 sequences, roughly 30% of them appearing once. The material sequenced was blood. Receptor source: a male donor with retroperitoneal liposarcoma. Both conserved end residues are part of each CDR3. The order of the fields is clone size, D gene, CDR3 length, J gene, V gene, CDR3 DNA, CDR3 protein. The D gene is left open where the match is weak. Clone size is not always given. Where it is, it says once, few, many or a class for expanded clones.

medium-sized	.	13	TRBJ1-5	TRBV28	TGTGCCAGCAACAGGGAGGGCAATCAGCCCCAGCATTTT	CASNREGNQPQHF
few	.	15	TRBJ2-1	TRBV6-5	TGTGCCAGCAGCCTGGGACTTTTATCCTACAATGAGCAGTTCTTC	CASSLGLLSYNEQFF
few	TRBD2	15	TRBJ2-5	TRBV6-1	TGTGCCAGCAGTCCCGGGACTAGCGGATACAATGAGCAGTACTTC	CASSPGTSGYNEQYF
.	.	13	TRBJ1-6	TRBV11-3	TGTGCCAGCAGCTTAGTCCCCAATTCACCCCTCCACTTT	CASSLVPNSPLHF
.	.	15	TRBJ2-1	TRBV4-1	TGCGCCAGCAGCCAAGAGGGCAGCCTCGGGAATGAGCAGTTCTTC	CASSQEGSLGNEQFF
medium-sized	.	17	TRBJ2-1	TRBV27	TGTGCCAGCACCTCTGAGCCGGCCTCCCAGAAGAGAAATGAGCAGTTCTTC	CASTSEPASQKRNEQFF
many	.	14	TRBJ2-5	TRBV7-2	TGTGCCAGCAGTCCAGGTCTAAGTTTAGAGACCCAGTACTTC	CASSPGLSLETQYF
.	.	16	TRBJ2-7	TRBV6-1	TGTGCCAGTATTCTAGCCGTTGACAGGCTCTCCTACGAGCAGTACTTC	CASILAVDRLSYEQYF
.	TRBD1	15	TRBJ2-1	TRBV11-3	TGTGCCAGCAGCTTTACAGGGGACTCCTACAATGAGCAGTTCTTC	CASSFTGDSYNEQFF
medium-sized	TRBD2	16	TRBJ2-2	TRBV7-3	TGTGCCAGCAGCACGACTAGCTTTTCGAACACCGGGGAGCTGTTTTTT	CASSTTSFSNTGELFF
.	.	13	TRBJ2-7	TRBV7-3	TGTGCCAGCAGCCGTGGGGGGAACAATGAGCAGTACTTC	CASSRGGNNEQYF
few	TRBD1	15	TRBJ1-3	TRBV5-1	TGCGCCAGCAGATTTGACAGGGCGTCTGGAAACACCATATATTTT	CASRFDRASGNTIYF
.	.	14	TRBJ1-5	TRBV6-1	TGTGCCAGCAAGGGCACGAGGGCCGAACAGCCCCAGCATTTT	CASKGTRAEQPQHF
.	.	17	TRBJ2-7	TRBV6-1	TGTGCCAGCAGTGAAGCGCTATGGAGGAAAAGCTCCTACGAGCAGTACTTC	CASSEALWRKSSYEQYF
few	.	15	TRBJ1-2	TRBV29-1	TGCAGCGTTGATGGGAGGGACTTGGATAACTATGGCTACACCTTC	CSVDGRDLDNYGYTF
.	TRBD1	14	TRBJ2-1	TRBV6-6	TGTGCCAGCAGCAAGGGACAGGGTGGGAATGAGCAGTTCTTC	CASSKGQGGNEQFF
many	.	12	TRBJ2-2	TRBV6-1	TGTGCCAGCAGTTCAATGGAGTGGAAGCTGTTTTTT	CASSSMEWKLFF
few	TRBD2	16	TRBJ2-3	TRBV9	TGTGCCAGCAGCTACCAACTAGCGGGGGGGGCGGATACGCAGTATTTT	CASSYQLAGGADTQYF
.	TRBD1	16	TRBJ1-2	TRBV6-8	TGTGCCAGCAGTTACTCCGGGACAGGATCTATCTATGGCTACACCTTC	CASSYSGTGSIYGYTF
medium-sized	.	15	TRBJ2-4	TRBV6-1	TGTGCCAGCAGTGAAGTGAGGGTCTGGGGAAACATTCAGTACTTC	CASSEVRVWGNIQYF
few	.	14	TRBJ2-3	TRBV27	TGTGCCAGCTCCCGGAGGGCCGGCTCGGATACGCAGTATTTT	CASSRRAGSDTQYF
.	TRBD2	15	TRBJ2-7	TRBV12-3/TRBV12-4	TGTGCCAGCAGCCGCCTTAGCGGGGCTATCTACGAGCAGTACTTC	CASSRLSGAIYEQYF
.	TRBD2	14	TRBJ2-7	TRBV6-4	TGTGCCAGCAGGAAGTTAGCGGGAGGCCACGAGCAGTACTTC	CASRKLAGGHEQYF
.	TRBD1	14	TRBJ2-4	TRBV6-6	TGTGCCAGCAGCCACAGGGGTAGCGAAAACATTCAGTACTTC	CASSHRGSENIQYF
few	.	15	TRBJ2-5	TRBV7-2	TGTGCCAGCAGCTTCAAGCGGGCTACCCAAGAGACCCAGTACTTC	CASSFKRATQETQYF
few	.	17	TRBJ1-1	TRBV6-1	TGTGCCAGCAGTGAGTCCGCGGTTTTGGGCTTGTCAACTGAAGCTTTCTTT	CASSESAVLGLSTEAFF
.	TRBD1	13	TRBJ2-1	TRBV12-3/TRBV12-4	TGTGCCAGCAGTTTAGTCAGGACAGGGGAGCAGTTCTTC	CASSLVRTGEQFF
.	.	12	TRBJ2-5	TRBV10-1	TGCGCCAGCAGTGAGTCGTTGGGGGAGCAGTACTTC	CASSESLGEQYF